This T cell receptor beta chain was observed in a study of response to subunit inactivated influenza vaccine. General study points: Authors suggested that a seasonal influenza vaccination recruits few new T cells each time.

Regarding this clonotype: Antigen unknown.

MiXCR, applied by TCRdb to the RT-PCR reads, yields one record per CDR3 protein. The sample lists about 160,000 distinct CDR3 sequences, about a tenth occurring once. The V end lost 2 bases, the J end lost 0 bases, and 8 bases lay between the germline ends. Germline lookup yields CDR1 MDHEN and CDR2 SYDVKM. The CDR3 contains 15 residues. The chain links TRBV28 to TRBJ1-3; D gene uncertain. The sequencing here drew on non-naive T cells sorted from PBMCs, taken 40 to 50 days after vaccination. The clonotype was recovered from a middle-aged man who received an inactivated influenza vaccine. This chain's CDR3 is CASSLPAVSGNTIYF. The CDR3 DNA follows: TGTGCCAGCAGTTTACCGGCAGTCTCTGGAAACACCATATATTTT.